This entry features one TCR beta chain sequence. Antigen specificity is unknown. The CDR3 spans 15 residues. J lost 6 bases, V lost 0 bases, and 8 bases had no gene match. CDR1 and CDR2 from the germline V gene are MNHEY and SVGAGI. These data are taken from a study of graft-versus-host responses after intestinal transplantation. Overall study context: All recipients were transplanted with multivisceral, liver-intestinal, or isolated intestinal grafts. Tacrolimus plus steroids were given to all recipients for roughly three years, preceded by anti-thymocyte globulin induction.

Only in-frame clones appear in the TCRdb table, and some are missing; sequencing was by immunoSEQ multiplex PCR. The repertoire includes 90,000 to 150,000 clones, approximately 96% of them detected once, and 3% to 3.5% sits in the top ten. The source of this sequence is a human donor who received an intestinal transplant. The rearrangement uses TRBV6-5 and TRBJ2-7; 7 nucleotides match TRBD1. This sample comprised unstimulated CD8+ T cells sorted from spleen or lymph node cells, obtained before intestinal transplant. The CDR3 spells CASSYSEGAVGEQYF. In DNA form, the CDR3 reads TGTGCCAGCAGTTACTCAGAGGGGGCGGTCGGCGAGCAGTACTTC.